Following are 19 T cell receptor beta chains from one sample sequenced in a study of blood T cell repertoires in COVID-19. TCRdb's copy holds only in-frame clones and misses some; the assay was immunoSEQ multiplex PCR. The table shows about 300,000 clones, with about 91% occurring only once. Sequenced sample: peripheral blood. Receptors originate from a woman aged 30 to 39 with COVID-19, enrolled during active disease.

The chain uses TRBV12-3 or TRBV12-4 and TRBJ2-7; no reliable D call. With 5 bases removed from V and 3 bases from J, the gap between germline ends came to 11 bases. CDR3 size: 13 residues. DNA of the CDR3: TGTGCCAGCAGTCCTGGAACAGTCTACGAGCAGTACTTC. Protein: CASSPGTVYEQYF.

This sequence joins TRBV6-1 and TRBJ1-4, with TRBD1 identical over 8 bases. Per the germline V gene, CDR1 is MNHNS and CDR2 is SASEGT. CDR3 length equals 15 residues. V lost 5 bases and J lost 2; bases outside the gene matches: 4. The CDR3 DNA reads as TGTGCCAGCAGTAAGCGGACAGGGACTAATGAAAAACTGTTTTTT. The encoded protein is CASSKRTGTNEKLFF.

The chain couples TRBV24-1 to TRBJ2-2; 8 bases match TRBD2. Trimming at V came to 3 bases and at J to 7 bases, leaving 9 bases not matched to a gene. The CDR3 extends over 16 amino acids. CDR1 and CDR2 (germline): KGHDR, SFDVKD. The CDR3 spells CATSDTSGGDSGELFF. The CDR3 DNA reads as TGTGCCACCAGTGATACGAGCGGGGGAGACAGCGGGGAGCTGTTTTTT.

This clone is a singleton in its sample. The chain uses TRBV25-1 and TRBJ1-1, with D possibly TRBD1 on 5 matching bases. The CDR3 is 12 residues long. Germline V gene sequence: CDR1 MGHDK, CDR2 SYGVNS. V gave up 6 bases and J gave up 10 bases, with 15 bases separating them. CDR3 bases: TGTGCCAGCAGGCGGGACCCTCTCGGAGCTTTCTTT. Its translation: CASRRDPLGAFF.

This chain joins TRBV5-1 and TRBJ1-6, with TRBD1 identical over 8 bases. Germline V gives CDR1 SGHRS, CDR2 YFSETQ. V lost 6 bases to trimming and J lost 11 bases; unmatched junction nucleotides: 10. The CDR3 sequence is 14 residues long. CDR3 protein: CASTQGTGATPLHF. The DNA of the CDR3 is TGCGCCAGCACCCAAGGGACAGGAGCGACACCCCTCCACTTT.

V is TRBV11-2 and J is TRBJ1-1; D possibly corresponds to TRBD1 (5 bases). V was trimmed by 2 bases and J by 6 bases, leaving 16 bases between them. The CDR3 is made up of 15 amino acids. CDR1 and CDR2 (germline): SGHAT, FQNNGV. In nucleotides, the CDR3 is TGTGCCAGCAGCTTAACGGCGGGGCAAAAGGCTGAAGCTTTCTTT. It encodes CASSLTAGQKAEAFF.

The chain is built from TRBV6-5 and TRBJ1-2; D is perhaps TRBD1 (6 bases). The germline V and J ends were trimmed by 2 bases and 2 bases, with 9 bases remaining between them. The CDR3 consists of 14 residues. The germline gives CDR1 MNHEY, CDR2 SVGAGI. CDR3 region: CASSYGGINYGYTF. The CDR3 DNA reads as TGTGCCAGCAGTTACGGGGGCATCAACTATGGCTACACCTTC.

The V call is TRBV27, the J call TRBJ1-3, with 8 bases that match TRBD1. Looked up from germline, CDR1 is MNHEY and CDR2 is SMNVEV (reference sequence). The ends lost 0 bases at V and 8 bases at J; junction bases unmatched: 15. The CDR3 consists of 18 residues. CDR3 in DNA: TGTGCCAGCAGTTTATCGCCCCCCTTGACAGGGGAACCGGACACCATATATTTT. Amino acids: CASSLSPPLTGEPDTIYF.

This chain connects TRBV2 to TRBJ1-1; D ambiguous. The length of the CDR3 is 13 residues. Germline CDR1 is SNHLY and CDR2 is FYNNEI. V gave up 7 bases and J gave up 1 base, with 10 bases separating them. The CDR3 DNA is TGTGCCAGCAATAGTGAGCAGAACACTGAAGCTTTCTTT. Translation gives CASNSEQNTEAFF.

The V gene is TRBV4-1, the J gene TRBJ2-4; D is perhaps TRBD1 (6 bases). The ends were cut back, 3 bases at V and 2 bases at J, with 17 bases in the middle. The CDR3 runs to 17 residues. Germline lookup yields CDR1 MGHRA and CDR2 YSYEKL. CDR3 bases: TGCGCCAGCAGCCACCAACTTTGGGGGCAGTCCAAAAACATTCAGTACTTC. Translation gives CASSHQLWGQSKNIQYF.

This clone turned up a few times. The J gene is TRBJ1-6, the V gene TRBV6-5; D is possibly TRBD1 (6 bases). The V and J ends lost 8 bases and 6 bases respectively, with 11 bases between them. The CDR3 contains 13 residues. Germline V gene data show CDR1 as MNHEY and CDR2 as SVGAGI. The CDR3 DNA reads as TGTGCCAGCTACAGGGATGGTAATTCACCCCTCCACTTT. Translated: CASYRDGNSPLHF.

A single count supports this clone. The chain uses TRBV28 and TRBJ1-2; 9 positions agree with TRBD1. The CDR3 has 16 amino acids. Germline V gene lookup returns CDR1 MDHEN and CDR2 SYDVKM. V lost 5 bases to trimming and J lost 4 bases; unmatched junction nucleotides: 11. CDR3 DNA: TGTGCCAGCAGTCTAGCAGGGACAGGGACGCCCTATGGCTACACCTTC. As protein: CASSLAGTGTPYGYTF.

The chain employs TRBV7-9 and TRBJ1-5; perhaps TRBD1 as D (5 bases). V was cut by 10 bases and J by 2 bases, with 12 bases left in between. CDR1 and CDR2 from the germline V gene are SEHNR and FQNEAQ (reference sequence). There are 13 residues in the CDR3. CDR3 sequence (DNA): TGTGCCACCTCGCTAGGGGGCAATCAGCCCCAGCATTTT. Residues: CATSLGGNQPQHF.

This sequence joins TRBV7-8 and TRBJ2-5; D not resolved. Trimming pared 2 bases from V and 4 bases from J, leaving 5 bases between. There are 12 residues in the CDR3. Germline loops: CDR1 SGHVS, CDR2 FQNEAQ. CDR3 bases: TGTGCCAGCAGCTTACTCTTAGAGACCCAGTACTTC. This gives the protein CASSLLLETQYF.

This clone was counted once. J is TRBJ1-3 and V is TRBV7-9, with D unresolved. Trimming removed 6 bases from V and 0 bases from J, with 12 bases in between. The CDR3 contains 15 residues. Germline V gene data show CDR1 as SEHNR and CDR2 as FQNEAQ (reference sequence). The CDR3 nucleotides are TGTGCCAGCAGAGGGAGTTCATTCTCTGGAAACACCATATATTTT. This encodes CASRGSSFSGNTIYF.

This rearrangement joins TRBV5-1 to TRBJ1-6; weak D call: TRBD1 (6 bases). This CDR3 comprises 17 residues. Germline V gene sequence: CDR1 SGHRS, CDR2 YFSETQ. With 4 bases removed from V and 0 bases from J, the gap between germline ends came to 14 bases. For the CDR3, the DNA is TGCGCCAGCAGCGTGGGACATTCGAGCTCCTATAATTCACCCCTCCACTTT. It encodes CASSVGHSSSYNSPLHF.

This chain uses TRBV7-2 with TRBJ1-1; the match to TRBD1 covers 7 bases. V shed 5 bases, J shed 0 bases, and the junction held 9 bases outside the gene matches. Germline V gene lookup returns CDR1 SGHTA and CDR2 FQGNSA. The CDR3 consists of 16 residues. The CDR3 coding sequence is TGTGCCAGCAGCCCACAGGGGATTCGGGTGAACACTGAAGCTTTCTTT. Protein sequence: CASSPQGIRVNTEAFF.

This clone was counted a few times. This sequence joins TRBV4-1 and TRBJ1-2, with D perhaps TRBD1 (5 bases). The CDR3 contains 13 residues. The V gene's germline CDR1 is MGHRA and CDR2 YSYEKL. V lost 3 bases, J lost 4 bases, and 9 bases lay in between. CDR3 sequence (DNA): TGCGCCAGCAGCCAGGGACTCGGCTATGGCTACACCTTC. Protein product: CASSQGLGYGYTF.

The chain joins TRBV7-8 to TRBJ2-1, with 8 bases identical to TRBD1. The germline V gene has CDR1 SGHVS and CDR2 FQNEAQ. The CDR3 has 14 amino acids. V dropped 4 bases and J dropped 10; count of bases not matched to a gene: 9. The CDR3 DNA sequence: TGTGCCAGCAGCTCCCCCGGGACAGGAAGGGAGCAGTTCTTC. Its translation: CASSSPGTGREQFF.